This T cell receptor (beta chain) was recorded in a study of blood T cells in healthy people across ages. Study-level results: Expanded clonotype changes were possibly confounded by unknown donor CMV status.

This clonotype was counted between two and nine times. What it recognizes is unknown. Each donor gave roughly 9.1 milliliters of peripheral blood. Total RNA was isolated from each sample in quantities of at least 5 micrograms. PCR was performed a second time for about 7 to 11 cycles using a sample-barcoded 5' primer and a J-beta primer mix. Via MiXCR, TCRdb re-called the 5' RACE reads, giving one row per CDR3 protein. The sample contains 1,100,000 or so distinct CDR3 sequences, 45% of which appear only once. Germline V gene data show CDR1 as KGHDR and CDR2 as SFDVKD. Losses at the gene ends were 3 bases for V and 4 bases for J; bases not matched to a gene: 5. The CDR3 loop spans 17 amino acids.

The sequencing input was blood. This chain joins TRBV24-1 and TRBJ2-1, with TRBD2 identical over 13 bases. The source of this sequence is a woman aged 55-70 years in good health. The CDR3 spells CATSDRLAGGPYNEQFF. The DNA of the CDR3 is TGTGCCACCAGTGATCGACTAGCGGGGGGACCTTACAATGAGCAGTTCTTC.